This T cell receptor (beta chain) was found in a study of OX40 agonist ivuxolimab in advanced cancers. The germline V gene has CDR1 MGHRA and CDR2 YSYEKL. The V end lost 3 bases, the J end lost 0 bases, and 5 bases lay between the germline ends. The CDR3 length is 13 residues. Measured with immunoSEQ multiplex PCR; TCRdb has only the in-frame clones, and not every one. This table holds fewer than 8,000 clones, roughly 84% found once. The sample consisted of CD4+ or CD8+ T cells sorted from blood, taken in a trial of the OX40 agonist ivuxolimab. This sequence was found in an adult with an advanced solid tumor such as melanoma, head and neck, liver or kidney cancer. The chain couples TRBV4-1 to TRBJ1-1, with a possible D match to TRBD1 (5 bases). DNA for the CDR3: TGCGCCAGCAGCCAGGGGGTGAACACTGAAGCTTTCTTT. Protein sequence: CASSQGVNTEAFF.